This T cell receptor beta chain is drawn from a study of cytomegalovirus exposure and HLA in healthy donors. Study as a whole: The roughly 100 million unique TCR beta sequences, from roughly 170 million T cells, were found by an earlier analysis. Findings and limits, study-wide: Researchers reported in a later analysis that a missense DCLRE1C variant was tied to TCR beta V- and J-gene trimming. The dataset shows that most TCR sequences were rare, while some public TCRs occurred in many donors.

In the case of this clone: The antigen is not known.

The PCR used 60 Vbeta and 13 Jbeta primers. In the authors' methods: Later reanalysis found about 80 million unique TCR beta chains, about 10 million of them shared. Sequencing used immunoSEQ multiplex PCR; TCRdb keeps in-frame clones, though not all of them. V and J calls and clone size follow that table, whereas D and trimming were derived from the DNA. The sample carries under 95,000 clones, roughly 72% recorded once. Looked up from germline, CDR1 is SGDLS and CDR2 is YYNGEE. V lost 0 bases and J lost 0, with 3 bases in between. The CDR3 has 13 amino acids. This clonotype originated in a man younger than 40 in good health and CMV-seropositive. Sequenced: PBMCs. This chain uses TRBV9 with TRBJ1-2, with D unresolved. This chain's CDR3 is CASSVVSNYGYTF. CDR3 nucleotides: TGTGCCAGCAGCGTAGTCTCTAACTATGGCTACACCTTC.